This TCR beta chain was retrieved from a study of T cell responses to AZD1222 COVID-19 vaccine. Assay used: immunoSEQ multiplex PCR; TCRdb lists only in-frame clones, some missing. The sample consists of around 110,000 clones, 80% to 95% of them appearing once. The CDR3 has 14 amino acids. The V and J ends lost 4 bases and 4 bases, in that order; junction bases with no gene match: 3. Germline V gives CDR1 LGHDT, CDR2 YNNKEL (reference sequence). This chain links TRBV3-1 (or the pseudogene TRBV3-2) with TRBJ1-4; the match to TRBD1 covers 7 bases. The sample consisted of peripheral blood, taken 28 days after the second AZD1222 dose. This clonotype was sampled from an adult who received the AZD1222 COVID-19 vaccine. CDR3 in amino acids: CASSPQGINEKLFF. The CDR3 coding sequence is TGTGCCAGCAGCCCACAGGGGATTAATGAAAAACTGTTTTTT.